Shown below are 8 T cell receptor beta chains from a single sample sequenced in a study of monozygotic twins with inflammatory bowel disease (dated by TCRdb to the late 2010s). Libraries came from 5' RACE. TCRdb lists the instrument as Illumina HiSeq 2500. Each CDR3 protein sequence appears as one entry after TCRdb reprocessed the reads, and no DNA is included. This sample's table lists some 450,000 distinct CDR3 sequences. Roughly 2.3% of the sample is taken by the ten largest. Sequencing input: blood. These receptors were obtained from a human donor with ulcerative colitis or Crohn's disease, or a healthy co-twin of an affected twin (not recorded which).

This chain links TRBV20-1 with TRBJ2-1. The CDR3 is 14 amino acids. The V gene's germline CDR1 is DFQATT and CDR2 SNEGSKA (reference sequence). This CDR3 reads CSAVLVNSYNEQFF.

The CDR3 here is CASSPVTGTGSLRETQYF. The chain links TRBV18 to TRBJ2-5; the TCRdb call, TRBD1, lacks DNA for checking. Germline CDR1 reads KGHSH; CDR2 reads LQKENI. The CDR3 sequence is 18 residues long. Looking up the rest from reference TRBV18 and TRBJ2-5 gives the full variable domain: NAGVMQNPRHLVRRRGQEARLRCSPMKGHSHVYWYRQLPEEGLKFMVYLQKENIIDESGMPKERFSAEFPKEGPSILRIQQVVRGDSAAYFCASSPVTGTGSLRETQYFGPGTRLLVL.

This sequence joins TRBV4-2 and TRBJ2-7; the D gene TCRdb calls, TRBD2, cannot be checked with no DNA. The germline gives CDR1 LGHNA, CDR2 YNFKEQ. This CDR3 is 17 amino acids long. The CDR3 is CASSQPPLAGAAYEQYF.

This chain connects TRBV27 to TRBJ2-1. This CDR3 is built from 15 residues. In germline, CDR1 is MNHEY, CDR2 SMNVEV (reference sequence). CDR3 amino acids: CASSVSVSSYNEQFF.

J is TRBJ1-1 and V is TRBV20-1. This CDR3 spans 15 amino acids. Per germline, CDR1 DFQATT and CDR2 SNEGSKA (reference sequence). The CDR3 spells CSARDYNRGSTEAFF.

V gene TRBV24-1 combines with J gene TRBJ2-1; the TRBD2 assignment by TCRdb is unverifiable without DNA. CDR3 size: 16 residues. Germline values: CDR1 KGHDR, CDR2 SFDVKD. CDR3 region: CATNEGEGGSYNEQFF.

V and J are TRBV5-1 and TRBJ2-7; absent DNA, TCRdb's TRBD1 call cannot be checked. The CDR3 loop spans 15 amino acids. From germline, CDR1 is SGHRS and CDR2 YFSETQ. The CDR3 is CASSSTGLRTYEQYF.

The chain uses TRBV24-1 and TRBJ2-7; TCRdb returns TRBD1, unconfirmable since there is no DNA. The length of the CDR3 is 14 residues. Germline V gives CDR1 KGHDR, CDR2 SFDVKD. The CDR3 loop is CATSDRGSSYEQYF.